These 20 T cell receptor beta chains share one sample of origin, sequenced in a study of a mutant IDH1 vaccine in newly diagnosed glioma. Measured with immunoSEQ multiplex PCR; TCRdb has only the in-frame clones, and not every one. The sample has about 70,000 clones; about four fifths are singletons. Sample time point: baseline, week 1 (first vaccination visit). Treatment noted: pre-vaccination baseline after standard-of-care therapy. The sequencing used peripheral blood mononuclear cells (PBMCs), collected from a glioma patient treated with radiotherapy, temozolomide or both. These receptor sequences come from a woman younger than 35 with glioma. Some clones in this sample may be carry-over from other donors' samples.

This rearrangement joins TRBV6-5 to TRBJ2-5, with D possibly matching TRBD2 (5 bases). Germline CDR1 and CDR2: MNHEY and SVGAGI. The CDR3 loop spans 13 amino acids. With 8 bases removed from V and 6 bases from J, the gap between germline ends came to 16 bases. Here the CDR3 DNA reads TGTGCCAGCGAGAACGGGAAGTCCCAGACCCAGTACTTC. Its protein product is CASENGKSQTQYF.

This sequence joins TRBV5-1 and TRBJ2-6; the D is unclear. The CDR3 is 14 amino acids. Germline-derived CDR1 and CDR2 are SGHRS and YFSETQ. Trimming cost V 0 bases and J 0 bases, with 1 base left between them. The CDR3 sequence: CASSLGSGANVLTF. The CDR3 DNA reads TGCGCCAGCAGCTTGGGCTCTGGGGCCAACGTCCTGACTTTC. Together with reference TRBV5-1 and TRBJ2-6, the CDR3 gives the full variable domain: KAGVTQTPRYLIKTRGQQVTLSCSPISGHRSVSWYQQTPGQGLQFLFEYFSETQRNKGNFPGRFSGRQFSNSRSEMNVSTLELGDSALYLCASSLGSGANVLTFGAGSRLTVL.

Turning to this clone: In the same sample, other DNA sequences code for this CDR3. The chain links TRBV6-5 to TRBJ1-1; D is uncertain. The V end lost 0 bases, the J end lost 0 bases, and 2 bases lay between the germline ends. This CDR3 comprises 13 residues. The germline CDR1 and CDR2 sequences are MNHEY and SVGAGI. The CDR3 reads CASSYSMNTEAFF. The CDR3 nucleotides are TGTGCCAGCAGTTACTCGATGAACACTGAAGCTTTCTTT.

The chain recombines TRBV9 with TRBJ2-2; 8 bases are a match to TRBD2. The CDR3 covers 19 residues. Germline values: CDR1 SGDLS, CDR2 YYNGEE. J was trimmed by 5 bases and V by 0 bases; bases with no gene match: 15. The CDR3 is CASSVDLILAGSQTGELFF. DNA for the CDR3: TGTGCCAGCAGCGTAGACCTCATCTTAGCGGGATCGCAGACCGGGGAGCTGTTTTTT.

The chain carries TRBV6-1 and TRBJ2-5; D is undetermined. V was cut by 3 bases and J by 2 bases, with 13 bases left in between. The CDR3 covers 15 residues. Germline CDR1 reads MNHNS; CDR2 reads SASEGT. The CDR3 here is CASSEGRIQQETQYF. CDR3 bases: TGTGCCAGCAGTGAGGGCAGGATACAACAAGAGACCCAGTACTTC.

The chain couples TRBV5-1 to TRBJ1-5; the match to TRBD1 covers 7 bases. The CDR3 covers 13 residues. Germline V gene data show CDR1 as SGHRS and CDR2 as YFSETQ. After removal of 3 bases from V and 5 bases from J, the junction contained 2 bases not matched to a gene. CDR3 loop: CASSWDSDQPQHF. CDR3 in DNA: TGCGCCAGCAGCTGGGACAGTGATCAGCCCCAGCATTTT.

CDR3 nucleotides: TGTGCCAGTAGTCCCCGCCGGACAGGGGATGGGGCCAACGTCCTGACTTTC. Translating it yields CASSPRRTGDGANVLTF. The rearrangement joins TRBV19 to TRBJ2-6, with 9 bases lining up with TRBD1. The CDR3 totals 17 residues. In germline, CDR1 is LNHDA, CDR2 SQIVND (reference sequence). The V gene end was trimmed by 5 bases and the J gene end by 3 bases; junction bases not matched to a gene: 8.

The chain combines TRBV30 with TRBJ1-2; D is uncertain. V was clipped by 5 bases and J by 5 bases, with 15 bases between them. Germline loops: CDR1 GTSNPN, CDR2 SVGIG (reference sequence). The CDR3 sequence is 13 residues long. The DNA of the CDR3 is TGTGCCTGGGACCGATTGGGGAGGTATGGCTACACCTTC. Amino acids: CAWDRLGRYGYTF.

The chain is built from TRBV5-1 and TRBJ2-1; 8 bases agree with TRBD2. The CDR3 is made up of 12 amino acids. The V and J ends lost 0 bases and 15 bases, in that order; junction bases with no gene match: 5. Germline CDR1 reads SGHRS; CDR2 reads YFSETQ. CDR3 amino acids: CASSLELAVPFF. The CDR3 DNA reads TGCGCCAGCAGCTTGGAACTAGCGGTGCCGTTCTTC. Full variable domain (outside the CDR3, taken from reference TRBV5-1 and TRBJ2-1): KAGVTQTPRYLIKTRGQQVTLSCSPISGHRSVSWYQQTPGQGLQFLFEYFSETQRNKGNFPGRFSGRQFSNSRSEMNVSTLELGDSALYLCASSLELAVPFFGPGTRLTVL.

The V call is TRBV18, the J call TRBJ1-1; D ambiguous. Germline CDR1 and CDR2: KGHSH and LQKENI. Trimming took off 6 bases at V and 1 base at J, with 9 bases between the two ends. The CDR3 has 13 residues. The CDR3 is CASSFKENTEAFF. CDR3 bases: TGTGCCAGCTCGTTTAAGGAGAACACTGAAGCTTTCTTT.

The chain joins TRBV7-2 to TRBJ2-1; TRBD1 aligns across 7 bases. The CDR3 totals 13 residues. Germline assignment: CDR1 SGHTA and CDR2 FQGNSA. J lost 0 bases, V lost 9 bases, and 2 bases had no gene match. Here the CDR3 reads CARTGSSYNEQFF. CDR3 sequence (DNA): TGTGCCAGGACAGGGAGCTCCTACAATGAGCAGTTCTTC.

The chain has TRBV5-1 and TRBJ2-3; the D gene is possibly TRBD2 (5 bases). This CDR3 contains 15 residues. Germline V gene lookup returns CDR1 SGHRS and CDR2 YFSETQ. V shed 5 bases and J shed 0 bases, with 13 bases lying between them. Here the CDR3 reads CASRDQAESTDTQYF. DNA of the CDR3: TGCGCCAGCAGGGACCAAGCGGAAAGCACAGATACGCAGTATTTT.

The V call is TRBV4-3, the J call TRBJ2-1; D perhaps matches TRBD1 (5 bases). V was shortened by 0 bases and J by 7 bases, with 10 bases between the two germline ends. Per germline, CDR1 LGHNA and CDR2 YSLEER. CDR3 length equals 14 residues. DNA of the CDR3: TGCGCCAGCAGCCAAGATCCCCAGGGAAATGAGCAGTTCTTC. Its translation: CASSQDPQGNEQFF.

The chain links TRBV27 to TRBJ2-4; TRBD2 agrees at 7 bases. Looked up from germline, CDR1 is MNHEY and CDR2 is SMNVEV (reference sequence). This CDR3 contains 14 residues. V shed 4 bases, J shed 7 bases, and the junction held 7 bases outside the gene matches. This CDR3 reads CASSSRLAGNIQYF. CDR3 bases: TGTGCCAGCAGTTCTCGACTAGCTGGGAACATTCAGTACTTC.

CDR3 protein: CASSQSRGGYEQYF. The CDR3 DNA follows: TGTGCCAGCAGCCAATCGCGGGGGGGCTACGAGCAGTACTTC. The chain links TRBV7-2 to TRBJ2-7; 9 positions agree with TRBD2. This CDR3 contains 14 residues. Germline CDR1 SGHTA, CDR2 FQGNSA. V lost 5 bases, J lost 3 bases, and 5 bases stayed unmatched.

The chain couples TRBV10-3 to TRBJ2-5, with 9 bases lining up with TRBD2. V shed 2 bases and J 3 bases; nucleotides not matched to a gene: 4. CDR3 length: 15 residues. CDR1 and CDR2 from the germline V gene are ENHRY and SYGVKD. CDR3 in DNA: TGTGCCATCAGTGAGCCAGGACTAGCGAAAGAGACCCAGTACTTC. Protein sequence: CAISEPGLAKETQYF.

The CDR3 region is CASSFDRDYGYTF. CDR3 bases: TGTGCCAGCAGCTTCGACAGAGACTATGGCTACACCTTC. The chain recombines TRBV5-6 with TRBJ1-2, with a weak D call TRBD1 (5 bases). The CDR3 loop spans 13 amino acids. Germline V lookup: CDR1 SGHDT, CDR2 YYEEEE. V dropped 2 bases and J dropped 3 bases, with 8 bases sitting between them.

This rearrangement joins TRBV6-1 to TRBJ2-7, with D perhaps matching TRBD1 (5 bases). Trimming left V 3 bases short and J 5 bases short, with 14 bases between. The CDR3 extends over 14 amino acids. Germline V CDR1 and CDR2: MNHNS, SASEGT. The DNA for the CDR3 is TGTGCCAGCAGTGACAGGGTCTTGAGGAACGAGCAGTACTTC. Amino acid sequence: CASSDRVLRNEQYF.

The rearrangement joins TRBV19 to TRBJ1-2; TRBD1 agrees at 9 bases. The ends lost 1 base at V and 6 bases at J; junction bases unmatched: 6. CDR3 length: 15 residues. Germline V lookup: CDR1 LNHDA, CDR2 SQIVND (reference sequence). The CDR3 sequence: CASSIVRDRVDGYTF. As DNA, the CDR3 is TGTGCCAGTAGTATAGTCCGGGACAGGGTGGATGGCTACACCTTC.

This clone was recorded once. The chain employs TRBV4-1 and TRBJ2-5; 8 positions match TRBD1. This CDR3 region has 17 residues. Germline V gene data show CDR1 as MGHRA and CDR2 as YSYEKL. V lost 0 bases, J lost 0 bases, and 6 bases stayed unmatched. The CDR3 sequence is CASSQETGGLYQETQYF. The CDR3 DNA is TGCGCCAGCAGCCAAGAAACAGGGGGATTGTACCAAGAGACCCAGTACTTC.